This T cell receptor beta chain derives from a study of cytomegalovirus exposure and HLA in healthy donors. The germline V gene encodes CDR1 SGHRS and CDR2 YFSETQ. After removal of 7 bases from V and 4 bases from J, the junction contained 14 bases not matched to a gene. This CDR3 has 16 amino acids. The protocol was immunoSEQ multiplex PCR, while the TCRdb copy is restricted to in-frame clones and leaves out a portion. The sample records over 200,000 clones, 80% to 95% being singletons. Specimen: PBMCs. The chain joins TRBV5-1 to TRBJ2-5; 9 bases match TRBD2. This receptor was identified in a woman in her 30s in good health and CMV-seronegative. In DNA, the CDR3 is TGCGCCAGCCGCCGGGCTAGCGGGGTTGGGAGAGAGACCCAGTACTTC. As protein: CASRRASGVGRETQYF.